This TCR beta chain derives from a study of CD8 T cells in Susac syndrome. The RNA input was roughly 0.45 to 1 ug, and it was reverse transcribed with random hexamers. Amplification of TCR beta CDR3 spanned 54 Vbeta and 13 Jbeta via immunoSEQ multiplex PCR. One entry per CDR3 protein results from TCRdb running MiXCR on the immunoSEQ multiplex PCR reads. Of roughly 200,000 distinct CDR3 sequences listed, 90% to 95% are singletons. V lost 2 bases and J lost 3, with 9 bases in between. Germline V CDR1 and CDR2: SNHLY, FYNNEI. The CDR3 spans 14 residues. Remarks on this clonotype: Its antigen remains unidentified.

Study conclusions and caveats: TCR sequencing and HLA analysis covered a relatively small number of individuals.

The T cells that were sequenced for TCR beta were CD8+ and CD4+ cells from blood. TEMRA cells underwent FACS enrichment and CD8+ and CD4+ T cells underwent negative isolation. The sequence derives from a human donor with multiple sclerosis. The V call is TRBV2, the J call TRBJ2-3; no firm D call. The sample consisted of CD8+ T cells from PBMCs. The CDR3 loop is CASSEYWDTDTQYF. As DNA, the CDR3 is TGTGCCAGCAGTGAATATTGGGATACAGATACGCAGTATTTT.